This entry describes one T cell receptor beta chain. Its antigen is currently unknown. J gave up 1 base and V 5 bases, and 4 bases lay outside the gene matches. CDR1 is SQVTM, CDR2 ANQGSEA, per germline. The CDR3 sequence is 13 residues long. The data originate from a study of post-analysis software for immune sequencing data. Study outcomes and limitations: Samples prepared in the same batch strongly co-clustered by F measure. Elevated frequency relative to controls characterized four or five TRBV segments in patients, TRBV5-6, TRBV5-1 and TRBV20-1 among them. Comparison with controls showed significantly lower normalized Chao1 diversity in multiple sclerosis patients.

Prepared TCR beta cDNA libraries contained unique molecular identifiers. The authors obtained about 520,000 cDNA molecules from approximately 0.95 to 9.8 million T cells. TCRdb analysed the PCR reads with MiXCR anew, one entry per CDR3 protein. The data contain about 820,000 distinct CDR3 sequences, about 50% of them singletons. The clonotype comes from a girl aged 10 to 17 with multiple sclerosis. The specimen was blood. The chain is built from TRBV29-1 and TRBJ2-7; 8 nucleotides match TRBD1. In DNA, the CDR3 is TGCAGCGTTCGGGACAGGAGATCCTACGAGCAGTACTTC. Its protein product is CSVRDRRSYEQYF.